The sequence of this T cell receptor (beta chain) was determined in a study of shared clonotypes between healthy human individuals. Study-wide context: Sampling drew on donors who were a couple of women and a few men aged 18 to 49.

With regard to this clone: What it binds is unknown.

Study-level findings and limits: Unshared clonotypes carried lower generation probabilities than those common to all four donors. Rarefaction revealed incomplete sorted-subset sequencing despite large depth.

Some clones are missing from TCRdb's copy, which holds only in-frame ones; the method was immunoSEQ multiplex PCR. This table holds 2 million to 2.5 million clones, approximately 93% found once. The germline V gene has CDR1 PRHDT and CDR2 FYEKMQ (reference sequence). This CDR3 comprises 13 residues. Germline trimming cut 11 bases from V and 12 bases from J; bases unmatched to any gene: 13. V usage is TRBV13 and J usage is TRBJ2-6; 7 positions match TRBD1. This TCR was sampled from a man aged 18-30 years in good health. Some clones in this sample may be carry-over from other donors' samples. The sequenced sample was naive CD4+ T cells from PBMCs. Described subset: CD45RA+ positively selected. The CDR3 nucleotides read TGTGCCTCAGAGCTTCGAGGGGGCGGCGTCCTGACTTTC. It yields the protein CASELRGGGVLTF.